This T cell receptor (beta chain) stems from a study of OX40 agonist ivuxolimab in advanced cancers. Regarding the complete study: Ivuxolimab was an agonistic, fully human IgG2 monoclonal antibody directed against OX40 (CD134), a costimulatory receptor. Intravenous ivuxolimab was administered to patients every 2 weeks at six dose levels: 0.01, 0.1, 0.3, 1.5, 3 and 10 mg/kg. Among the approximately 50 dose-escalation patients, about 20 had hepatocellular carcinoma, 15 or so melanoma, 9 renal cell carcinoma and 9 head and neck cancer. In the dose-escalation cohort, 82.7% of patients were male, and the mean age was 60 years with a range of about 20 to 80. Prior anti-PD-1, anti-PD-L1 or anti-CTLA-4 therapy was permitted, and checkpoint inhibitors had been received by roughly two fifths of dose-escalation patients. Partial responses were achieved by three dose-escalation patients, of whom one had hepatocellular carcinoma and two had cutaneous melanoma. Peripheral TCRbeta sequencing was intended to test whether TCR sequence diversity was altered and clonal T-cell expansion was caused by ivuxolimab. The paper covers the monotherapy dose-escalation part of the phase I ivuxolimab trial, which included N ≈ 50 patients. The research as a whole found: At doses of 0.1 to 3.0 mg/kg, clonal expansion of both CD4+ and CD8+ blood T cells was observed from baseline to week 6. In the 0.1-3.0 mg/kg groups, partial responders were among the patients with the lowest normalized peripheral clonal expansion, particularly in CD8+ T cells. Low levels of normalized T-cell clonal expansion were also seen in some patients who did not respond. After ivuxolimab, more expanded clones were found on average in CD8+ T cells than in CD4+ T cells. The antigen specificity of the peripheral T cells that underwent clonal expansion was not determined.

For sequencing of the TCRbeta CDR3 region, genomic DNA was extracted from the sorted cells. The immunoSEQ Assay was used for sequencing of TCRbeta CDR3 regions. Here the immuneACCESS table is served through TCRdb, limited to in-frame sequences with V and J called. Missing clones are a known gap in these copies; in checked studies unresolved V genes cover under half, and the rest lacks a known reason. The sample table holds 87,000 or so clones, of which around 85% were seen once. The top ten constitute 3.8% of the sample. As for this clone: Its antigen target is currently unknown. No base-level quality is on record; no much larger clone is a single base apart.

Patients with autoimmune disease history or receiving systemic immunosuppression were excluded from the trial. Peripheral blood for TCR sequencing was drawn from every dose cohort at baseline, at cycle 4 day 1 and at cycle 7 day 1. The samples were drawn from a first-in-human, open-label, multicenter phase I dose-escalation trial of ivuxolimab. Adults with locally advanced or metastatic melanoma, renal cell carcinoma, hepatocellular carcinoma or head and neck squamous cell carcinoma were enrolled in the trial. Before TCR sequencing, CD4+ T cells and CD8+ T cells from peripheral blood were sorted into separate populations. The input for sequencing was CD4+ or CD8+ T cells sorted from blood, taken in a trial of the OX40 agonist ivuxolimab. This TCR was recovered from an adult with an advanced solid tumor such as melanoma, head and neck, liver or kidney cancer.

The CDR3 region has the sequence CASSLVGQENIQYF. The nucleotide sequence reads as follows: TGTGCCAGCAGCTTGGTGGGACAGGAAAACATTCAGTACTTC. Recombination linked TRBV5-6 to TRBJ2-4, and TRBD1 matches 8 of the central bases. Sequences SGHDT (CDR1) and YYEEEE (CDR2) are obtained from the germline V gene. V trim: 0 bases; J trim: 5 bases; unmatched bases: 1. Including the terminal cysteine and phenylalanine, the CDR3 comprises 14 residues. This entry keeps only the CDR3 DNA: 42 bases, framed from base 1.